This is a list of T cell receptor beta chains from one sample in a study of blood T cell repertoires in COVID-19. TCRdb keeps only in-frame clones here, not all; method: immunoSEQ multiplex PCR. The repertoire holds some 200,000 clones, with around 87% as singletons. Sequenced material: peripheral blood. The receptors were gathered from a man aged 35-49 years with active or convalescent COVID-19. CDR3s include the opening cysteine and the closing phenylalanine or tryptophan. D genes are given only for firm matches. The listing skips clone size in some rows; elsewhere it reads once, few, many or a size class.

v_gene,d_gene,abundance,j_gene,CDR3aa,CDR3nt
TRBV30,.,.,TRBJ1-2,CAWSVRFAEVLDGYTF,TGTGCCTGGAGTGTAAGGTTCGCCGAGGTCCTCGACGGCTACACCTTC
TRBV29-1,TRBD1,.,TRBJ1-5,CSVAYGRDSHQPQHF,TGCAGCGTTGCATACGGAAGGGACAGCCATCAGCCCCAGCATTTT
TRBV6-5,TRBD1,.,TRBJ1-1,CASSYGGGRNTEAFF,TGTGCCAGCAGTTACGGAGGGGGCCGGAACACTGAAGCTTTCTTT
TRBV5-1,TRBD1,.,TRBJ1-2,CASSRGTAYGYTF,TGCGCCAGCAGCCGAGGGACAGCTTATGGCTACACCTTC
TRBV24-1,.,.,TRBJ2-1,CATSAPKGASVEQFF,TGTGCCACCAGTGCGCCAAAAGGTGCTAGTGTTGAGCAGTTCTTC
TRBV19,TRBD1,.,TRBJ1-4,CASSMDRGEKLFF,TGTGCCAGTAGTATGGACAGGGGTGAAAAACTGTTTTTT
TRBV2,TRBD1,.,TRBJ2-1,CASSAGTGRKSSYNEQFF,TGTGCCAGCAGTGCGGGGACAGGGCGAAAAAGCTCCTACAATGAGCAGTTCTTC
TRBV23-1,.,.,TRBJ1-1,CASSRADGNTEAFF,TGCGCCAGCAGTCGAGCGGACGGGAACACTGAAGCTTTCTTT
TRBV3-1/TRBV3-2,.,.,TRBJ1-2,CASSRAVYGYTF,TGTGCCAGCAGCCGGGCAGTCTATGGCTACACCTTC
TRBV6-1,.,.,TRBJ1-2,CASSEQGDYGYTF,TGTGCCAGCAGTGAACAGGGCGACTATGGCTACACCTTC
TRBV7-2,TRBD1,.,TRBJ2-2,CASNDRGSTGELFF,TGTGCCAGCAACGACAGGGGTTCCACCGGGGAGCTGTTTTTT
TRBV6-6,.,.,TRBJ1-3,CASSYGGSGNTIYF,TGTGCCAGCAGTTATGGGGGGTCTGGAAACACCATATATTTT
TRBV10-3,.,.,TRBJ2-7,CAISEGGQGHEQYF,TGTGCCATCAGTGAAGGAGGGCAAGGGCACGAGCAGTACTTC
TRBV5-4,TRBD1,.,TRBJ1-1,CASSSTGTGTTEAFF,TGTGCCAGCAGCTCTACCGGGACAGGGACCACTGAAGCTTTCTTT
TRBV18,TRBD1,.,TRBJ2-1,CASSPMDRASDEQFF,TGTGCCAGCTCACCCATGGACAGGGCCTCGGATGAGCAGTTCTTC
TRBV5-1,TRBD1,.,TRBJ2-7,CASSRDRVEAEQYF,TGCGCCAGCAGCCGCGACAGGGTGGAGGCCGAGCAGTACTTC
TRBV30,.,.,TRBJ1-6,CAWTKGSSYNSPLHF,TGTGCCTGGACTAAAGGGAGCTCCTATAATTCACCCCTCCACTTT
TRBV6-6,TRBD1,.,TRBJ2-1,CASSADRGNNEQFF,TGTGCCAGCAGTGCGGACAGGGGGAACAATGAGCAGTTCTTC
TRBV15,TRBD2,.,TRBJ2-3,CATSRAGGSTDTQYF,TGTGCCACCAGCAGGGCGGGGGGAAGCACAGATACGCAGTATTTT
TRBV7-9,.,.,TRBJ1-6,CASSLAGVSPLHF,TGTGCCAGCAGCTTAGCAGGGGTTTCACCCCTCCACTTT
TRBV19,.,once,TRBJ1-1,CASSIRGSDTEAFF,TGTGCCAGTAGTATTCGAGGATCTGATACTGAAGCTTTCTTT
TRBV5-1,TRBD2,.,TRBJ2-1,CASSFVSGGVSEQFF,TGCGCCAGCAGCTTCGTTAGCGGGGGGGTTAGTGAGCAGTTCTTC